Reported below is one TCR beta chain. Its target is not known. A read error may produce the germline difference seen at one junction end. Amplification by 5'RACE using constant-segment primers produced TCR alpha and TCR beta cDNA libraries that carried sample barcodes and UMIs. Each CDR3 protein is one row after TCRdb ran MiXCR on the 5' RACE reads. In the table there are 350,000 to 500,000 distinct CDR3 sequences, more than 20% of which are singletons. These data belong to a study of T-cell memory formation after mild COVID-19. As for the study in general: TCR clusters were mostly confined to one donor each.

Notes on the study in general: Pre-infection memory held some responding clones, suggesting pre-existing cross-reactive T cells responded. For second-wave clones that peaked at day 37, SARS-CoV-2 specificity went unverified.

The CDR3 consists of 13 residues. Germline loops: CDR1 KGHDR, CDR2 SFDVKD. The rearrangement uses TRBV24-1 and TRBJ2-1; weak D call: TRBD2 (6 bases). Sample: PBMCs or a T cell subset sorted from them (not recorded which). This receptor was obtained from an adult woman who had mild COVID-19 (a few samples of this study predate the infection). Cell type and time point are not known. CDR3: CATRDFGGNEQFF. The CDR3 nucleotides read TGTGCCACCCGTGATTTTGGGGGGAATGAGCAGTTCTTC.